This T cell receptor beta chain was profiled in a study of OX40 agonist ivuxolimab in advanced cancers. Study-wide results and caveats: Among some nonresponders, normalized T-cell clonal expansion was also low.

The repertoire was sequenced with immunoSEQ multiplex PCR; TCRdb's copy has only in-frame clones and lacks some. The table includes fewer than 85,000 clones, around 86% detected once. The CDR3 consists of 14 residues. V dropped 0 bases and J dropped 0 bases, with 4 bases sitting between them. Looked up from germline, CDR1 is SGDLS and CDR2 is YYNGEE. Notes on this clone: Its target is unknown.

The V call is TRBV9, the J call TRBJ1-3, with D unclear. The TCR was taken from an adult with an advanced solid tumor such as melanoma, head and neck, liver or kidney cancer. Sequenced material: CD4+ or CD8+ T cells sorted from blood, taken in a trial of the OX40 agonist ivuxolimab. The CDR3: CASSVEGSGNTIYF. DNA for the CDR3: TGTGCCAGCAGCGTAGAGGGCTCTGGAAACACCATATATTTT.